This T cell receptor beta chain was captured by sequencing in a study of identifying expanded T cells in peripheral blood. The assay was immunoSEQ multiplex PCR, and TCRdb's table has in-frame clones only and misses some. Seen here are approximately 120,000 clones, about 88% observed once, and the top ten hold 8% to 9%. Notes on the study in general: Clone count variance between roughly 2-week samples rose with total template count.

Germline CDR1 SGHNT, CDR2 YYREEE (reference sequence). This CDR3 has 14 residues. V was pared by 2 bases and J by 0 bases, with 9 bases between. A remark on this clone: The target antigen is unknown.

The TCR comes from a person aged 18 to 70 in good health. V usage is TRBV5-4 and J usage is TRBJ2-7, with D perhaps TRBD1 (6 bases). The sequenced sample consisted of blood. CDR3: CASSFRQASYEQYF. CDR3 DNA sequence: TGTGCCAGCAGCTTCCGACAGGCCTCCTACGAGCAGTACTTC.